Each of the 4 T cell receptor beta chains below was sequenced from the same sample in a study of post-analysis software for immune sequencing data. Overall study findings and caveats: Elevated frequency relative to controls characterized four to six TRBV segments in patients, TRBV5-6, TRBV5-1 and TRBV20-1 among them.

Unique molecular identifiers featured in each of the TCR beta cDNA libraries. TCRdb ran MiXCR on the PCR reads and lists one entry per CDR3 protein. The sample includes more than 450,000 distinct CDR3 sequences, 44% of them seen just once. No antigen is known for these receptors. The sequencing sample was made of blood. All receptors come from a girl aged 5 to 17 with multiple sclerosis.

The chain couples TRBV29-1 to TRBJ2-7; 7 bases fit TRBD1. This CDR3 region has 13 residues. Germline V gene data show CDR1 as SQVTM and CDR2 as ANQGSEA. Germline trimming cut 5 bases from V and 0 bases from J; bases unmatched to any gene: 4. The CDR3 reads CSVRDSHSYEQYF. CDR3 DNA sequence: TGCAGCGTTAGGGACAGCCACTCCTACGAGCAGTACTTC.

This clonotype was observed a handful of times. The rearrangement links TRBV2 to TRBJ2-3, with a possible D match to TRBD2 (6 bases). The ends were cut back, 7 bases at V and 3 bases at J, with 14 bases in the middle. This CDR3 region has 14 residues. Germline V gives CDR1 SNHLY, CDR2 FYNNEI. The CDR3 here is CASKEGRITDTQYF. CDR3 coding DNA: TGTGCCAGCAAGGAGGGGCGCATAACAGATACGCAGTATTTT.

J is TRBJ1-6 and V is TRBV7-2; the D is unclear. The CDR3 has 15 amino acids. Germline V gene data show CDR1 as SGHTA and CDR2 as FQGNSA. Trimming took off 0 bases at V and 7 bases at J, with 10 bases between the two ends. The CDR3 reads CASSLAARENSPLHF. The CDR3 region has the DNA TGTGCCAGCAGCTTAGCAGCACGGGAGAATTCACCCCTCCACTTT.

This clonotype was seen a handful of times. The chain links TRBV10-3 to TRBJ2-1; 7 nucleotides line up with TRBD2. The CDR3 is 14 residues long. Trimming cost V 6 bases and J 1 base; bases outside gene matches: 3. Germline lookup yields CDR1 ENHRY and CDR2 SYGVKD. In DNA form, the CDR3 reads TGTGCCATCAGGTCCGGGGGGTCCTACAATGAGCAGTTCTTC. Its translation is CAIRSGGSYNEQFF.